This T cell receptor (beta chain) appears in the sequencing data of a study of shared clonotypes between healthy human individuals. Broader study findings: Researchers found naive subsets generally carried larger estimated richness than memory subsets. With few donors, the genetic and exposure-history diversity represented was limited.

TCRdb's copy holds only in-frame clones and misses some; the assay was immunoSEQ multiplex PCR. The profile shows over 800,000 clones, about 91% of them singletons. It was CD45RO-negative cells, positively selected for CCR7, that made up naive CD8 cells, with terminally differentiated effector memory CD45RA+ cells excluded. Trimming shortened V by 4 bases and J by 5 bases, and 13 bases separated the two germline ends. In germline, CDR1 is SGHNT, CDR2 YYREEE (reference sequence). This CDR3 is built from 13 residues. Comments on this clone: Its matching antigen is unknown.

The sample taken for sequencing was naive CD8+ T cells sorted from blood. This sequence originates from a young man in good health. This chain connects TRBV5-4 to TRBJ2-7; no firm D call. For the CDR3, the DNA is TGTGCCAGCAGCCCCCAGCAGTCGGACGAGCAGTACTTC. This sequence encodes CASSPQQSDEQYF.